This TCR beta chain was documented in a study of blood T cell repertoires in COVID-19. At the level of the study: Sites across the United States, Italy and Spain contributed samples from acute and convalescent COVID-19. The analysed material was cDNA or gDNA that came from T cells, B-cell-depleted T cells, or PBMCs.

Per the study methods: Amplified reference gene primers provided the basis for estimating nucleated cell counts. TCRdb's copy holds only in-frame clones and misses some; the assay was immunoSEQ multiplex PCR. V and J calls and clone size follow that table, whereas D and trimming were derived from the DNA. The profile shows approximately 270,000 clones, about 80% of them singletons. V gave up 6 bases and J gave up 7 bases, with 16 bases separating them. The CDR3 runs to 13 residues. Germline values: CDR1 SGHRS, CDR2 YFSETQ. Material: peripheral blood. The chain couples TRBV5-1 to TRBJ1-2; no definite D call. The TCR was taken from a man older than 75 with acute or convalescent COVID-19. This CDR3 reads CASTPEGAGGYTF. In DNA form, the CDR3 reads TGCGCCAGCACCCCGGAGGGCGCAGGTGGCTACACCTTC.